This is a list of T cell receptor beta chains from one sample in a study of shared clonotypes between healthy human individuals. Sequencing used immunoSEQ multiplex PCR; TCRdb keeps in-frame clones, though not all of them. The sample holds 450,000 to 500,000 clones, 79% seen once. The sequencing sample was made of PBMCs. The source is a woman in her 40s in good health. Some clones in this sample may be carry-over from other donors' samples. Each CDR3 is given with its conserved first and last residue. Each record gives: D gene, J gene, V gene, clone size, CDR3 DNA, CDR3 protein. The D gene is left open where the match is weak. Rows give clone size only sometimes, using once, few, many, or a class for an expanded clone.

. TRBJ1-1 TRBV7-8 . TGTGCCAGCAGCTCGAGCCAAGGGGTGAACACTGAAGCTTTCTTT CASSSSQGVNTEAFF
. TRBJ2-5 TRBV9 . TGTGCCAGCAGCATCCAACCGGACGCCCAAGAGACCCAGTACTTC CASSIQPDAQETQYF
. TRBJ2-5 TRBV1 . TGCACCAGCAGCCGTTTGGAGGGCCCACGAGAGACCCAGTACTTC CTSSRLEGPRETQYF
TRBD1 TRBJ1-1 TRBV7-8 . TGTGCCAGCAGCTTAGCGCGGGCAGGGGGCTGGCGGGCTTTCTTT CASSLARAGGWRAFF
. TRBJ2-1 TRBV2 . TGTGCCAGCAGCCTCGAATCCCCAGAGCAGTTCTTC CASSLESPEQFF
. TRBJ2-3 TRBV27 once TGTGCCAGCAGCTTAGGGGCCCTAGGGCCAGATACGCAGTATTTT CASSLGALGPDTQYF
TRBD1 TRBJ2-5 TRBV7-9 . TGTGCCAGCAGCAGAGGACAGGGCGGAGAGACCCAGTACTTC CASSRGQGGETQYF
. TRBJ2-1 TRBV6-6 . TGTGCCAGCAGTTCCTCAGGCAACTCCTACAATGAGCAGTTCTTC CASSSSGNSYNEQFF
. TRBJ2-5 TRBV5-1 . TGCGCCAGCAGCTTTGGGCGGGATGGGGAGACCCAGTACTTC CASSFGRDGETQYF
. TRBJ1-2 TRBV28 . TGTGCCAGCGTGAGGGGGGGTTATGGCTACACCTTC CASVRGGYGYTF
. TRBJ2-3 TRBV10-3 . TGTGCCATCAGTGGGGGACCCACAGATACGCAGTATTTT CAISGGPTDTQYF
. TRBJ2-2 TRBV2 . TGTGCCAGCAGTCTTCAACACCTCACCGGGGAGCTGTTTTTT CASSLQHLTGELFF
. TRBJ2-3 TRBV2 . TGTGCCAGCAGAACCAGACGGTCTAGCACAGATACGCAGTATTTT CASRTRRSSTDTQYF
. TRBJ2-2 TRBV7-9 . TGTGCCAGCAGCCATAGCAGCGGGGAGCTGTTTTTT CASSHSSGELFF
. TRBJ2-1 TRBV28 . TGTGCCAGCGCGGCCAACAATGAGCAGTTCTTC CASAANNEQFF
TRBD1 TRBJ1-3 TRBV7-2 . TGTGCCAGCAGCAGGGAGACAGGGGACTCTGGAAACACCATATATTTT CASSRETGDSGNTIYF
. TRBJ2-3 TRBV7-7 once TGTGCCAGCAGCCCGGGACTCTCGAGCACAGATACGCAGTATTTT CASSPGLSSTDTQYF
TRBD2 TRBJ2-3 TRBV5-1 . TGCGCCAGCAGCCCGGGGGGGACTAGCGGCGTTACGCAGTATTTT CASSPGGTSGVTQYF